Detailed here is one T cell receptor (beta chain). Its antigen remains unidentified. The missing CDR3 end, 3 residues past where the read stops, is filled in from the germline J gene. This entry belongs to a study of T cells in women clearing cervical HPV infection. The overall study: Controls' single incident HPV16 infection cleared within 12 months without precancer. Broader study findings: Cases and controls were distinguished at AUC approximately 0.81 by richness and V genes.

All donors had a single incident cervical HPV16 infection, not prevalent. Genomic DNA, averaging approximately 1,300 ng per sample, yielded TCR beta CDR3 via immunoSEQ. Profiled with immunoSEQ multiplex PCR; TCRdb holds only in-frame clones, not every one. The repertoire table contains over 20,000 clones. Germline lookup yields CDR1 SGHRS and CDR2 YFSETQ. This CDR3 has 13 residues. V lost 2 bases, J lost 0 bases, and 3 bases lay in between. The sequence was collected from a woman between 18 and 70 years old with a cervical HPV16 infection that either progressed to CIN3+ or cleared (not recorded which). This chain uses TRBV5-1 with TRBJ1-3; no reliable D call. Sequenced: blood buffy coat. Incomplete CDR3 DNA: TGCGCCAGCAGCTTAGCCTCTGGAAACACC. Its protein product is CASSLASGNT. The whole CDR3 region reads CASSLASGNTIYF. The complete variable domain, with remaining parts taken from reference TRBV5-1 and TRBJ1-3, reads KAGVTQTPRYLIKTRGQQVTLSCSPISGHRSVSWYQQTPGQGLQFLFEYFSETQRNKGNFPGRFSGRQFSNSRSEMNVSTLELGDSALYLCASSLASGNTIYFGEGSWLTVV.